This T cell receptor beta chain was observed in a study of T cell responses to AZD1222 COVID-19 vaccine. Sequencing was performed with immunoSEQ multiplex PCR; in TCRdb, only in-frame clones are kept and a portion is missing. The sample lists tens of thousands of clones; 80% to 90% were seen once. Sequenced here: peripheral blood, sampled 28 days after the second AZD1222 dose. The receptor comes from an adult who received the AZD1222 COVID-19 vaccine.

The CDR3 loop is CASLNQRDRGYEQYF. In nucleotides, the CDR3 is TGTGCCAGTCTCAACCAACGGGACAGGGGCTACGAGCAGTACTTC. The rearrangement links TRBV28 to TRBJ2-7; 10 bases match TRBD1. Germline V gives CDR1 MDHEN, CDR2 SYDVKM. Trimming took 9 bases from V and 3 from J; bases not matched to a gene: 11. The length of the CDR3 is 15 residues.